This T cell receptor (beta chain) is from a study of Ad26.COV2.S vaccination and SARS-CoV-2 variants. Turning to the study itself: Doses of Ad26.COV2.S were injected into muscle once or twice, 56 days apart.

TCRdb's table, derived via immunoSEQ multiplex PCR, lists solely in-frame clones and lacks some. The sample has around 400,000 clones, around nine tenths seen once. The treatment is: approximately 18 received Ad26.COV2.S at low or high dose, single or two shots; 5 received placebo; per-sample allocation not given. Sampling occurred on day 63 after the first vaccine or placebo injection. V lost 3 bases and J lost 4; bases outside the gene matches: 9. Per germline, CDR1 MNHEY and CDR2 SVGAGI. The CDR3 runs to 15 residues. Findings and limits, study-wide: Breadth measured for non-spike TCRs was similar across vaccine and placebo recipients.

A word on this clone: Antigen specificity is unknown.

The chain couples TRBV6-5 to TRBJ2-7; 7 bases agree with TRBD2. This TCR was recovered from a person aged 18-60 years who received the Ad26.COV2.S COVID-19 vaccine or a placebo. The material sequenced was peripheral blood, taken in a trial of Ad26.COV2.S vaccine versus placebo. The CDR3 is CASSYLRGSSYEQYF. The CDR3 DNA reads as TGTGCCAGCAGTTATCTTCGCGGGAGTTCGTACGAGCAGTACTTC.